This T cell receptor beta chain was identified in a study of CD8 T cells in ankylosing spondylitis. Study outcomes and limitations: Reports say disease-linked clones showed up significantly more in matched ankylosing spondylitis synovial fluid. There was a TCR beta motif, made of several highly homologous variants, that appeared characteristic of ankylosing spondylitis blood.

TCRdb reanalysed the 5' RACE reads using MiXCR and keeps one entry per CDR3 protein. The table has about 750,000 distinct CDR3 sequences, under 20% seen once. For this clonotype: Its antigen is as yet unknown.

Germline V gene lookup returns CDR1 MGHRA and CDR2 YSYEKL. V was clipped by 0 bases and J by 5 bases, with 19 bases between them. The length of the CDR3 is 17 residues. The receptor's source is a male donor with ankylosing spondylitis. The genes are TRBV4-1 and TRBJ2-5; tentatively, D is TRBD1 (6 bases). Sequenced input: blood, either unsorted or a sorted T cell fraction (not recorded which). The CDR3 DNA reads TGCGCCAGCAGCCAAGATCCGGACAGACCCAAACGGGAGACCCAGTACTTC. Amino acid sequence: CASSQDPDRPKRETQYF.